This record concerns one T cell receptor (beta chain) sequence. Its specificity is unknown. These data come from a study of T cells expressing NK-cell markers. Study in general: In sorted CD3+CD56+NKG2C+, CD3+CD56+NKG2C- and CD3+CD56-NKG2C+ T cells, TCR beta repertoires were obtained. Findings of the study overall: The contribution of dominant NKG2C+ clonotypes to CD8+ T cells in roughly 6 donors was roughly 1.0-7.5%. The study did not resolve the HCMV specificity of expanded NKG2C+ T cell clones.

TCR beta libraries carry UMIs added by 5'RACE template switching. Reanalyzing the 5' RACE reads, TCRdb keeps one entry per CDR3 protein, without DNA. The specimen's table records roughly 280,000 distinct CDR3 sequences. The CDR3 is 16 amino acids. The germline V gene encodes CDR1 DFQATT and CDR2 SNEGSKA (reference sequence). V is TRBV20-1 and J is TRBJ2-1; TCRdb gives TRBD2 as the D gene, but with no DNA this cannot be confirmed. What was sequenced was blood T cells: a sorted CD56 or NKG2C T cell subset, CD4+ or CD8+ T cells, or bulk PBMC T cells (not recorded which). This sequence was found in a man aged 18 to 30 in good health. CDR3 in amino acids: CSARDVWASGYNEQFF.